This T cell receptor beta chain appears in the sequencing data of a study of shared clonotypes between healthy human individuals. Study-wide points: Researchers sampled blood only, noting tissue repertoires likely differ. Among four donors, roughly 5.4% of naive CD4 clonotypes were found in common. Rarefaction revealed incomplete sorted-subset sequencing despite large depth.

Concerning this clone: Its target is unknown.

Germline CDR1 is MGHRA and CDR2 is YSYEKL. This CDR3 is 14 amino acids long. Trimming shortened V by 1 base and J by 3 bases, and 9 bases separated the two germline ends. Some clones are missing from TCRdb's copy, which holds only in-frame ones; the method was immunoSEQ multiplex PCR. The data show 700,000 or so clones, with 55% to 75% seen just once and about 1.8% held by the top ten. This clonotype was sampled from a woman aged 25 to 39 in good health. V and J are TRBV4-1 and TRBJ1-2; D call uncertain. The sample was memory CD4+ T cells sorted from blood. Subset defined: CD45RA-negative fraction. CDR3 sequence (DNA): TGCGCCAGCAGCCAAGCGGGCCGCTACTATGGCTACACCTTC. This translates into CASSQAGRYYGYTF.